The entry that follows covers one T cell receptor beta chain sequence. Its antigen is unknown. One base away there is no much larger clone; base qualities are not given. The sample comes from a study of PD-1 blockade in classical Hodgkin lymphoma (dated by TCRdb to the early 2020s). General notes on the study: A peripheral blood immune signature of response to PD-1 blockade in classical Hodgkin lymphoma was defined using TCR beta sequencing and CyTOF.

What this sample's time point label stands for: newly diagnosed, previously untreated cHL patient sample. CD4+ T cells were purified from thawed PBMCs by magnetic negative selection with a Miltenyi CD4+ T cell isolation kit. PBMCs from patients with newly diagnosed, previously untreated classical Hodgkin lymphoma were sequenced as a comparison group for the relapsed/refractory trial patients. Peripheral blood was collected in 8 mL Vacutainer Cell Preparation Tubes, from which PBMCs were isolated by centrifugation and then cryopreserved. Purified CD4+ and CD8+ fractions were prepared only for cases with an additional available PBMC sample. On LS columns in a quadroMACS separator, the magnetically labelled cells were depleted, and the flow-through was collected as the purified fraction. On the study overall, not on this receptor specifically: The study covered only a single clinical trial cohort, and the causes of the repertoire differences, possibly disease activity or prior therapy, were still not defined. Baseline TCR diversity was reported to be lower in newly diagnosed patients than in healthy donors and to be lower still in relapsed/refractory patients.

The Qiagen DNeasy kit was used to extract genomic DNA both from unsorted PBMCs and from the negatively selected CD4+ and CD8+ fractions. Using primers that anneal to V and J segments, immunoSEQ multiplex PCR amplified the TCR beta CDR3 regions. A synthetic immune receptor repertoire was used to minimize amplification bias, and remaining bias was computationally removed after sequencing. In the source study's methods: Custom Python scripts were used to quantify repertoire diversity as the Shannon entropy index. The unsorted, CD4+ and CD8+ repertoires were each analyzed separately, with the exception of combined analyses, where CD4+ and CD8+ sequences were merged in silico. The immuneACCESS repertoire file appears here via TCRdb, limited to in-frame rearrangements. These files lack a portion of the clones; in checked studies, under half of the deficit traces to unresolved V genes, and the cause of the others is not known. V and J calls plus clone size are reproduced from that table; the DNA served to infer D and trimming. A total of roughly 14,000 clones appear in this sample, more than 70% of them only once. Roughly 0.88% of the sample lies in the top ten.

There are 15 amino acids in the CDR3, from cysteine to phenylalanine inclusive. Only the CDR3 DNA stays, 45 bases, in frame from base 1. V is clipped by 4 bases and J by 4 bases, and the sequence between their germline boundaries is 17 bases long. The germline V gene encodes CDR1 SGHRS and CDR2 YFSETQ. The source material was CD4+ T cells from blood. The receptor was derived from a human donor with classical Hodgkin lymphoma. The chain joins TRBV5-1 to TRBJ2-5; a tentative D match to TRBD2 spans 6 bases. The DNA sequence reads TGCGCCAGCAGCGGCGGGGCCCCGCAGGGAGAGACCCAGTACTTC. This gives the protein CASSGGAPQGETQYF.